Shown below are 22 T cell receptor beta chains from a single sample sequenced in a study of T cell changes during pregnancy in multiple sclerosis (dated by TCRdb to about 2019). Receptor amplification or capture employed the immunoSEQ multiplex PCR assay. Here the immuneACCESS table is served through TCRdb, limited to in-frame sequences with V and J called. Missing clones are a known gap in these copies; in checked studies unresolved V genes cover under half, and the rest lacks a known reason. In this sample the table shows approximately 45,000 clones, about 85% of which occur a single time. About 0.64% of the sample goes to the ten largest clones. The material was CD4+ T cells from peripheral blood mononuclear cells, obtained before pregnancy. The receptors were gathered from a female donor with multiple sclerosis, enrolled in a pregnancy study.

The chain recombines TRBV6-6 with TRBJ1-4; no definite D call. The length of the CDR3 is 16 residues. Trimming removed 0 bases from V and 4 bases from J, with 12 bases in between. Germline V gene sequence: CDR1 MNHNY, CDR2 SVGAGI (reference sequence). The CDR3 protein is CASSYSASTINEKLFF. The DNA of the CDR3 is TGTGCCAGCAGTTACTCAGCAAGCACCATTAATGAAAAACTGTTTTTT.

This clone was counted a single time. This sequence joins TRBV5-1 and TRBJ1-1; a weak D match, TRBD1 (5 bases). Germline V CDR1 and CDR2: SGHRS, YFSETQ. This CDR3 has 15 residues. Trimming cost V 1 base and J 4 bases, with 14 bases left between them. The chain's CDR3 is CASSLTGQMGTEAFF. The CDR3 DNA reads TGCGCCAGCAGCTTGACAGGTCAGATGGGCACTGAAGCTTTCTTT.

The chain couples TRBV30 to TRBJ2-3; D not resolved. Trimming took 3 bases from V and 1 from J, leaving 8 bases between them. The length of the CDR3 is 13 residues. The V gene's germline CDR1 is GTSNPN and CDR2 SVGIG (reference sequence). The CDR3 reads CAWSPPGTDTQYF. The CDR3, as DNA: TGTGCCTGGAGCCCGCCAGGCACAGATACGCAGTATTTT. The variable domain in full, completed from reference TRBV30 and TRBJ2-3, reads SQTIHQWPATLVQPVGSPLSLECTVEGTSNPNLYWYRQAAGRGLQLLFYSVGIGQISSEVPQNLSASRPQDRQFILSSKKLLLSDSGFYLCAWSPPGTDTQYFGPGTRLTVL.

This chain connects TRBV5-1 to TRBJ2-7, with 8 bases that match TRBD1. In germline, CDR1 is SGHRS, CDR2 YFSETQ. After removal of 5 bases from V and 5 bases from J, the junction contained 12 bases not matched to a gene. The CDR3 covers 15 residues. Here the CDR3 DNA reads TGCGCCAGCAGGGTGCTTTGGACAGGGCATAACGAGCAGTACTTC. Protein product: CASRVLWTGHNEQYF. The full variable domain, rest sourced from reference TRBV5-1 and TRBJ2-7, is KAGVTQTPRYLIKTRGQQVTLSCSPISGHRSVSWYQQTPGQGLQFLFEYFSETQRNKGNFPGRFSGRQFSNSRSEMNVSTLELGDSALYLCASRVLWTGHNEQYFGPGTRLTVT.

The rearrangement uses TRBV25-1 and TRBJ2-7, with a tentative D call TRBD2 (5 bases). The CDR3 contains 11 residues. The V gene lost 6 bases and the J gene lost 3 bases, with 6 bases spanning the gap. Germline V gives CDR1 MGHDK, CDR2 SYGVNS. CDR3 DNA sequence: TGTGCCAGCAGGAGGGTCTACGAGCAGTACTTC. This translates into CASRRVYEQYF.

This rearrangement joins TRBV9 to TRBJ2-1; 7 bases are a match to TRBD1. With V trimmed by 0 bases and J by 4 bases, 10 bases remained unmatched. Germline V gives CDR1 SGDLS, CDR2 YYNGEE. This CDR3 spans 17 amino acids. CDR3 sequence: CASSVVGTDNRYNEQFF. The CDR3 region has the DNA TGTGCCAGCAGCGTAGTTGGGACAGACAATAGGTACAATGAGCAGTTCTTC.

In this sample, this clone turned up a few times. The rearrangement links TRBV10-2 to TRBJ2-7; no definite D call. The CDR3 is made up of 14 amino acids. Germline CDR1 WSHSY, CDR2 SAAADI. V shed 6 bases and J shed 3 bases, with 15 bases lying between them. The CDR3 sequence is CASSTKPDLYEQYF. DNA for the CDR3: TGCGCCAGCAGCACTAAACCCGACCTCTACGAGCAGTACTTC.

The chain carries TRBV6-5 and TRBJ1-4; TRBD1 aligns across 7 bases. The germline CDR1 and CDR2 sequences are MNHEY and SVGAGI. The CDR3 has 14 residues. The ends lost 6 bases at V and 7 bases at J; junction bases unmatched: 8. CDR3 sequence (DNA): TGTGCCAGCAGACAGGGGCTAGGGGGTGAAAAACTGTTTTTT. It yields the protein CASRQGLGGEKLFF.

This chain links TRBV4-3 with TRBJ2-7; a weak D match, TRBD2 (6 bases). CDR3 length: 13 amino acids. The germline CDR1 and CDR2 sequences are LGHNA and YSLEER. V dropped 3 bases and J dropped 3 bases, with 9 bases sitting between them. CDR3 bases: TGCGCCAGCAGCCAGAGGCGGGGCTACGAGCAGTACTTC. It is translated as CASSQRRGYEQYF.

This clone was seen only a few times. The chain couples TRBV7-2 to TRBJ2-5; D remains unclear. This CDR3 comprises 13 residues. Germline CDR1 and CDR2: SGHTA and FQGNSA. The ends were cut back, 5 bases at V and 7 bases at J, with 14 bases in the middle. CDR3 sequence: CASSRVRSGTQYF. In DNA, the CDR3 is TGTGCCAGCAGCCGAGTTCGGTCGGGGACCCAGTACTTC.

The gene calls are TRBV2 and TRBJ2-7, with D unresolved. The V gene's germline CDR1 is SNHLY and CDR2 FYNNEI. The germline V and J ends were trimmed by 3 bases and 3 bases, with 6 bases remaining between them. CDR3 length: 12 residues. CDR3 amino acids: CASSDPHYEQYF. For the CDR3, the DNA is TGTGCCAGCAGTGACCCCCACTACGAGCAGTACTTC.

This sequence joins TRBV2 and TRBJ2-5; TRBD1 matches 7 bases. Trimming at V came to 5 bases and at J to 5 bases, leaving 5 bases not matched to a gene. The CDR3 totals 13 residues. Germline V gives CDR1 SNHLY, CDR2 FYNNEI. The CDR3 loop reads CASSFQGDETQYF. The CDR3 DNA follows: TGTGCCAGCAGTTTTCAGGGGGATGAGACCCAGTACTTC.

J is TRBJ2-1 and V is TRBV7-2, with a possible D match to TRBD2 (5 bases). CDR1 is SGHTA, CDR2 FQGNSA, per germline. Trimming pared 2 bases from V and 6 bases from J, leaving 14 bases between. The CDR3 totals 15 residues. Here the CDR3 reads CASSLNGGGSNEQFF. The CDR3 nucleotides read TGTGCCAGCAGCTTAAATGGCGGAGGAAGCAATGAGCAGTTCTTC.

The V and J genes are TRBV11-2 and TRBJ1-4, with 7 bases aligning to TRBD1. V was clipped by 5 bases and J by 7 bases; unmatched bases: 10. There are 15 residues in the CDR3. Germline V gives CDR1 SGHAT, CDR2 FQNNGV. CDR3 sequence: CASSPQGDGTEKLFF. DNA for the CDR3: TGTGCCAGCAGCCCCCAGGGGGATGGGACTGAAAAACTGTTTTTT.

CDR3 residues: CAWSVPIRGNYGYTF. CDR3 coding DNA: TGTGCCTGGAGTGTACCCATCCGGGGTAACTATGGCTACACCTTC. V usage is TRBV30 and J usage is TRBJ1-2; no clear D. The length of the CDR3 is 15 residues. Trimming pared 0 bases from V and 1 base from J, leaving 12 bases between. The germline V gene has CDR1 GTSNPN and CDR2 SVGIG (reference sequence).

V gene TRBV19 combines with J gene TRBJ1-4; no definite D call. V shed 5 bases and J shed 6 bases, with 16 bases lying between them. The germline CDR1 and CDR2 sequences are LNHDA and SQIVND (reference sequence). The CDR3 runs 15 residues. This CDR3 is CASSDPGETDEKLFF. The CDR3 DNA reads TGTGCCAGTAGTGACCCCGGGGAGACGGATGAAAAACTGTTTTTT.

For the CDR3, the DNA is TGTGCCAGTAGTATAGACCTAGCGGGGGAGACCTACGAGCAGTACTTC. Protein product: CASSIDLAGETYEQYF. The chain combines TRBV19 with TRBJ2-7, with 10 nucleotides matching TRBD2. CDR1 is LNHDA, CDR2 SQIVND, per germline (reference sequence). The CDR3 consists of 16 residues. J was trimmed by 2 bases and V by 0 bases; bases with no gene match: 4.

The chain uses TRBV18 and TRBJ1-5, with TRBD1 matching 7 bases. The length of the CDR3 is 14 residues. The V and J ends lost 3 bases and 7 bases, in that order; junction bases with no gene match: 6. Germline CDR1 and CDR2: KGHSH and LQKENI. CDR3 sequence: CASSPDRDGQPQHF. CDR3 sequence (DNA): TGTGCCAGCTCACCCGACAGGGACGGCCAGCCCCAGCATTTT.

V and J are TRBV5-6 and TRBJ1-6, with a possible D match to TRBD1 (6 bases). The CDR3 is made up of 14 amino acids. CDR1 is SGHDT, CDR2 YYEEEE, per germline. V lost 7 bases to trimming and J lost 10 bases, with 18 bases between them. CDR3 region: CASHRTVSLSPLHF. The CDR3 DNA reads TGTGCCAGCCACCGGACAGTCAGTTTGTCACCCCTCCACTTT.

The V and J genes are TRBV4-2 and TRBJ2-5, with a tentative D call TRBD2 (6 bases). The CDR3 contains 14 residues. The V end lost 1 base, the J end lost 2 bases, and 8 bases lay between the germline ends. Germline values: CDR1 LGHNA, CDR2 YNFKEQ. The CDR3 DNA reads as TGTGCCAGCAGCCAAGCCGGGACTCAAGAGACCCAGTACTTC. It is translated as CASSQAGTQETQYF.

For this clone: The same CDR3 arises from other DNA sequences in this sample as well. The chain joins TRBV7-3 to TRBJ1-1; D remains ambiguous. Germline V CDR1 and CDR2: SGHTA, FQGTGA. This CDR3 is 13 amino acids long. Trimming left V 3 bases short and J 0 bases short, with 5 bases between. CDR3 nucleotide sequence: TGTGCCAGCAGCTTGAGTGTGAACACTGAAGCTTTCTTT. Its protein is CASSLSVNTEAFF.

This clone showed up just once. The chain recombines TRBV5-1 with TRBJ1-4; D is uncertain. Germline values: CDR1 SGHRS, CDR2 YFSETQ. CDR3 length equals 14 residues. V was trimmed by 0 bases and J by 2 bases, leaving 5 bases between them. CDR3 loop: CASSLGHTNEKLFF. The CDR3 nucleotides are TGCGCCAGCAGCTTGGGACATACTAATGAAAAACTGTTTTTT.